Presented here are 28 T cell receptor beta chains from one specimen sequenced in a study of T cells in Graves' hyperthyroidism and ophthalmopathy. RNA transcripts yielded amplified TCR beta CDR3 regions. Using the HTBI primer set, a first-round RT-PCR was run on the TCR CDR3. MiXCR, run by TCRdb on the multiplex PCR reads, gives a single entry per CDR3 protein. This table has about 49,000 distinct CDR3 sequences, roughly 51% appearing once. Sequencing input: peripheral blood or thyroid tissue (not recorded which). These receptors were obtained from a young man with Graves' hyperthyroidism.

The rearrangement joins TRBV2 to TRBJ1-4; TRBD1 matches 8 bases. V lost 8 bases, J lost 5 bases, and 7 bases stayed unmatched. Germline V CDR1 and CDR2: SNHLY, FYNNEI. The CDR3 consists of 14 residues. The chain's CDR3 is CASWRGQVNEKLFF. For the CDR3, the DNA is TGTGCCAGCTGGAGGGGACAGGTGAATGAAAAACTGTTTTTT.

The CDR3 nucleotides are TGTGCCAGCAGCTTCGGGGCGGAAGGAGGACCGCATTTT. This encodes CASSFGAEGGPHF. This chain joins TRBV7-9 and TRBJ1-5, with a weak D call TRBD1 (5 bases). Germline V lookup: CDR1 SEHNR, CDR2 FQNEAQ (reference sequence). Trimming removed 3 bases from V and 15 bases from J, with 18 bases in between. This CDR3 contains 13 residues.

V usage is TRBV9 and J usage is TRBJ2-5, with D possibly called TRBD1 or TRBD2 (6 bases each). The CDR3 runs to 18 residues. V dropped 0 bases and J dropped 5 bases, with 23 bases sitting between them. Germline V CDR1 and CDR2: SGDLS, YYNGEE. The CDR3 here is CASSVGGTQIGGYETQYF. The CDR3 coding sequence is TGTGCCAGCAGCGTAGGCGGGACACAAATCGGGGGCTATGAGACCCAGTACTTC.

J is TRBJ1-1 and V is TRBV15, with D perhaps matching TRBD1 (5 bases). Germline V gene sequence: CDR1 LNHNV, CDR2 YYDKDF (reference sequence). The V end lost 0 bases, the J end lost 8 bases, and 10 bases lay between the germline ends. CDR3 length: 13 residues. The CDR3 region is CATSRDDRTEAFF. The CDR3 region has the DNA TGTGCCACCAGCAGAGATGACAGAACCGAAGCTTTCTTT.

The CDR3 sequence is CAISDRQGSGYTF. The CDR3 nucleotides are TGTGCCATCAGCGATAGACAGGGTTCAGGCTACACCTTC. The rearrangement links TRBV10-3 to TRBJ1-2; 7 nucleotides line up with TRBD1. This CDR3 is built from 13 residues. The V segment lost 6 bases and the J segment 8 bases; nucleotides outside the gene matches: 9. Germline V gives CDR1 ENHRY, CDR2 SYGVKD.

This clonotype appeared many times. The V call is TRBV19, the J call TRBJ1-5, with TRBD1 matching over 7 bases. J lost 4 bases, V lost 4 bases, and 7 bases had no gene match. The CDR3 runs to 15 residues. CDR1 and CDR2 (germline): LNHDA, SQIVND (reference sequence). CDR3 sequence reads: CASSTDRRRNQPQHF. CDR3 DNA: TGTGCCAGTAGTACGGACAGGCGGAGAAATCAGCCCCAGCATTTT.

The CDR3 coding sequence is TGTGCCAGCAGCTCTACAGGGGGGGCCGAGGAGACCCAGTACTTC. Translating it yields CASSSTGGAEETQYF. V gene TRBV13 combines with J gene TRBJ2-5; D is perhaps TRBD1 (8 bases). Looked up from germline, CDR1 is PRHDT and CDR2 is FYEKMQ (reference sequence). Trimming pared 4 bases from V and 5 bases from J, leaving 17 bases between. The CDR3 length is 15 residues.

The CDR3 DNA follows: TGCAGCGTTGAGGTAGCTGGAAACACCATATATTTT. It codes for CSVEVAGNTIYF. The chain joins TRBV29-1 to TRBJ1-3; D call uncertain. V was shortened by 3 bases and J by 2 bases, with 5 bases between the two germline ends. From germline, CDR1 is SQVTM and CDR2 ANQGSEA. The CDR3 length is 12 residues. Filled out from reference TRBV29-1 and TRBJ1-3, the complete variable domain reads SAVISQKPSRDICQRGTSLTIQCQVDSQVTMMFWYRQQPGQSLTLIATANQGSEATYESGFVIDKFPISRPNLTFSTLTVSNMSPEDSSIYLCSVEVAGNTIYFGEGSWLTVV.

The chain is built from TRBV6-5 and TRBJ2-7; 8 positions agree with TRBD1. Trimming took 10 bases from V and 4 from J; bases not matched to a gene: 12. CDR3 length: 14 residues. The V gene's germline CDR1 is MNHEY and CDR2 SVGAGI. CDR3: CATAGTGVLYEQYF. CDR3 nucleotides: TGTGCCACAGCCGGGACAGGTGTACTATACGAGCAGTACTTC.

With respect to this clonotype: Since a much larger clone is just one base distant, this may be a read error. CDR3 sequence (DNA): TGTGCCAGCAGACAACGGGGTACGGATACGCAGTATTTT. This sequence encodes CASRQRGTDTQYF. V gene TRBV12-3 or TRBV12-4 combines with J gene TRBJ2-3, with D possibly being TRBD2 (5 bases). CDR3 size: 13 residues. V was trimmed by 6 bases and J by 6 bases, leaving 13 bases between them.

This rearrangement joins TRBV7-9 to TRBJ1-2; D call uncertain. CDR3 length: 12 amino acids. With 5 bases removed from V and 1 base from J, the gap between germline ends came to 5 bases. Germline values: CDR1 SEHNR, CDR2 FQNEAQ (reference sequence). In nucleotides, the CDR3 is TGTGCCAGCAGCCCTTATAACTATGGCTACACCTTC. As protein: CASSPYNYGYTF.

Remarks on this clonotype: One end of the junction fails to match germline, which may point to a read error. The V gene is TRBV11-2, the J gene TRBJ2-7; 9 nucleotides match TRBD1. Germline CDR1 is SGHAT and CDR2 is FQNNGV. The CDR3 spans 15 residues. The CDR3 here is CASSGGTGNLYVQYF. The CDR3 nucleotides read TGTGCTAGCAGCGGAGGGACAGGGAACCTCTACGTGCAGTACTTC.

Remarks on this clonotype: Its ends do not fully match the called genes, so a read error is possible. This sequence joins TRBV7-9 and TRBJ2-5; D gene unclear. The CDR3 contains 15 residues. The germline gives CDR1 SEHNR, CDR2 FQNEAQ (reference sequence). CDR3 nucleotides: TGCGCCAGCAGCTTAGCCAGCCCGGCAGGAGAGACCCAGTACTTC. It is translated as CASSLASPAGETQYF.

This clonotype has a count of ten or more. V usage is TRBV6-1 and J usage is TRBJ2-2; D gene ambiguous. This CDR3 region has 12 residues. Germline loops: CDR1 MNHNS, CDR2 SASEGT. The ends were cut back, 10 bases at V and 4 bases at J, with 10 bases in the middle. CDR3 in amino acids: CATKNPTGELFF. CDR3 DNA sequence: TGTGCCACCAAGAACCCCACCGGGGAGCTGTTTTTT.

This clonotype has ten or more counts. The gene calls are TRBV28 and TRBJ1-5; possibly TRBD1 for D (6 bases). The V end lost 2 bases, the J end lost 0 bases, and 14 bases lay between the germline ends. The CDR3 is 17 amino acids. Germline CDR1 is MDHEN and CDR2 is SYDVKM. The CDR3 reads CASSLPEQGYSNQPQHF. CDR3 DNA: TGTGCCAGCAGTTTACCAGAACAGGGTTATAGCAATCAGCCCCAGCATTTT.

By frequency in the sample, this clonotype is medium-sized (0.01 to 0.1%). The rearrangement joins TRBV10-3 to TRBJ1-1; a possible D gene is TRBD1 (5 bases). Germline loops: CDR1 ENHRY, CDR2 SYGVKD. This CDR3 comprises 13 residues. V gave up 5 bases and J gave up 3 bases, with 10 bases separating them. CDR3 nucleotides: TGTGCCATCAGTCGGGACGATGACACTGAAGCTTTCTTT. Protein product: CAISRDDDTEAFF.

Comment on this clonotype: A much more abundant neighbour one base away suggests this may be a read error. The CDR3 does not close with the conserved phenylalanine or tryptophan, likely indicating a read error. This chain links TRBV7-8 with TRBJ2-7, with TRBD2 identical over 9 bases. Trimming cost V 5 bases and J 2 bases; bases outside gene matches: 7. CDR1 and CDR2 from the germline V gene are SGHVS and FQNEAQ. This CDR3 is built from 15 residues. The CDR3 sequence is CASSLGSSGAYEQYS. Here the CDR3 DNA reads TGTGCCAGCAGCCTTGGATCTAGCGGGGCCTACGAGCAGTACTCC.

This clonotype was counted at least ten times. The V call is TRBV4-2, the J call TRBJ2-2; TRBD1 might be the D (5 bases). Germline V lookup: CDR1 LGHNA, CDR2 YNFKEQ. V dropped 0 bases and J dropped 4 bases, with 21 bases sitting between them. The CDR3 runs 19 residues. The CDR3 DNA follows: TGTGCCAGCAGCCAAGATCTGCTTGTACAGGCGAAGGTCACCGGGGAGCTGTTTTTT. Translated: CASSQDLLVQAKVTGELFF.

About this clonotype: Possible read error: a much larger clone is one base away. The chain is built from TRBV29-1 and TRBJ2-7; TRBD1 matches at 9 bases. From germline, CDR1 is SQVTM and CDR2 ANQGSEA. The V segment lost 7 bases and the J segment 6 bases; nucleotides outside the gene matches: 7. The CDR3 covers 12 residues. The chain's CDR3 is CSAWGQGFEQYF. The DNA of the CDR3 is TGCAGCGCATGGGGACAGGGCTTCGAGCAGTACTTC.

J is TRBJ1-3 and V is TRBV29-1; 9 nucleotides line up with TRBD1. The CDR3 length is 12 residues. The trim removed 7 bases at V and 7 bases at J, leaving 5 bases unmatched. The germline V gene has CDR1 SQVTM and CDR2 ANQGSEA. CDR3 DNA: TGCAGCGCAGGGACAGGGAGGAACACCATATATTTT. This translates into CSAGTGRNTIYF.

V and J are TRBV7-3 and TRBJ2-3; tentative D call: TRBD1 (6 bases). In germline, CDR1 is SGHTA, CDR2 FQGTGA. Trimming shortened V by 5 bases and J by 3 bases, and 12 bases separated the two germline ends. This CDR3 is built from 14 residues. The CDR3 region is CASSLRTVTDTQYF. CDR3 in DNA: TGTGCCAGCAGCCTTCGGACAGTGACAGATACGCAGTATTTT.

The chain couples TRBV10-3 to TRBJ2-5; possible D gene TRBD1, 5 bases. The V and J ends lost 0 bases and 5 bases respectively, with 13 bases between them. This CDR3 contains 15 residues. Germline CDR1 is ENHRY and CDR2 is SYGVKD. CDR3 in amino acids: CAISESVRVRETQYF. CDR3 nucleotides: TGTGCCATCAGTGAGTCCGTCAGGGTACGGGAGACCCAGTACTTC.

This clonotype was recorded at least ten times. The genes are TRBV6-6 and TRBJ1-5; 8 bases line up with TRBD1. CDR1 is MNHNY and CDR2 is SVGAGI in the germline V gene (reference sequence). With V trimmed by 5 bases and J by 4 bases, 10 bases remained unmatched. The CDR3 loop spans 16 amino acids. The CDR3 DNA reads TGTGCCAGCAGTCGACCAGGACAGGGAGTAAATCAGCCCCAGCATTTT. Translation: CASSRPGQGVNQPQHF.

The chain's CDR3 is CASSLEDRGDSPLHF. In DNA form, the CDR3 reads TGTGCCAGCAGCTTGGAGGACAGGGGAGATTCACCCCTCCACTTT. This chain links TRBV7-9 with TRBJ1-6, with TRBD1 matching over 9 bases. Trimming at V came to 3 bases and at J to 8 bases, leaving 5 bases not matched to a gene. Per germline, CDR1 SEHNR and CDR2 FQNEAQ (reference sequence). This CDR3 contains 15 residues.

The chain employs TRBV20-1 and TRBJ2-3, with TRBD2 matching 12 bases. Trimming removed 2 bases from V and 0 bases from J; junction bases left unmatched: 3. Germline CDR1 reads DFQATT; CDR2 reads SNEGSKA (reference sequence). The CDR3 is made up of 16 amino acids. The CDR3 is CSARRTSGTSTDTQYF. CDR3 in DNA: TGCAGTGCTAGACGGACTAGCGGGACTAGCACAGATACGCAGTATTTT.

Concerning this clonotype itself: This is likely a read error, given that the CDR3 carries no conserved phenylalanine or tryptophan at its end. The limits of the CDR3 on the DNA are not certain, so only TCRdb's listed CDR3 is given. The CDR3 spells CASGGAGGFNTGELDL. The chain carries TRBV2 and TRBJ2-2; the table names TRBD2, a call not compared with the DNA. Ends included, the CDR3 has 16 residues. Germline values: CDR1 SNHLY, CDR2 FYNNEI.

This clonotype was observed many times. The chain uses TRBV7-9 and TRBJ1-2; 10 nucleotides agree with TRBD1. This CDR3 contains 15 residues. The germline V gene encodes CDR1 SEHNR and CDR2 FQNEAQ (reference sequence). Trimming took 7 bases from V and 4 from J; bases not matched to a gene: 9. The CDR3 DNA reads TGTGCCAGCAACTACGGGACAGGGGACCCCTATGGCTACACCTTC. This translates into CASNYGTGDPYGYTF.

In the case of this clonotype: An end of the junction differs from the germline gene, which may be a read error. The chain combines TRBV10-2 with TRBJ2-7; 8 positions agree with TRBD2. This CDR3 contains 16 residues. Germline V lookup: CDR1 WSHSY, CDR2 SAAADI. The CDR3 DNA is TGCGCCAGCAGTTACTCGCTACTAGCGGCATCCTACGAGCGGTACTTC. It yields the protein CASSYSLLAASYERYF.